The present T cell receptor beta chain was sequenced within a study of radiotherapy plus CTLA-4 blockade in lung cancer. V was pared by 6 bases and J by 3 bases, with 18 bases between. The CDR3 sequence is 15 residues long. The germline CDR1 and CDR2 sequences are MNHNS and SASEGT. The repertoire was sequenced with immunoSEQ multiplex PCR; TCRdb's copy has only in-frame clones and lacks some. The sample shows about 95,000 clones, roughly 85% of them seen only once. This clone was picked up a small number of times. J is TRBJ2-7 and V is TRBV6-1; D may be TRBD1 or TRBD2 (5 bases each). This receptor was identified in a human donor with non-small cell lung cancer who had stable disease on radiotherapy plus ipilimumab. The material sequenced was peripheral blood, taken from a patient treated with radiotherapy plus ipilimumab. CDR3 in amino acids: CASREEIQVYYEQYF. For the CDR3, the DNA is TGTGCCAGCAGGGAGGAGATACAGGTATACTACGAGCAGTACTTC.